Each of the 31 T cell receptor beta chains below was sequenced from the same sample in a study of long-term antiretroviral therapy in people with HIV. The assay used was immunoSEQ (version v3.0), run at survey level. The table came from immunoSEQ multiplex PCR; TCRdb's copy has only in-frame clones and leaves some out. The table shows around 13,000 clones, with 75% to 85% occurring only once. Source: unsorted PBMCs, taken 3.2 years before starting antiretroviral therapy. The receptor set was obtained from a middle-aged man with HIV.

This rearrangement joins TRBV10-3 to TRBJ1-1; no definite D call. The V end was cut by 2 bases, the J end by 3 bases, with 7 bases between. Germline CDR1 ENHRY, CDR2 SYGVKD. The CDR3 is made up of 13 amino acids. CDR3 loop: CAISEGEYTEAFF. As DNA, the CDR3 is TGTGCCATCAGTGAGGGGGAGTACACTGAAGCTTTCTTT.

The CDR3 sequence is CASSLQGDSGNTIYF. CDR3 in DNA: TGCGCCAGCAGCTTGCAGGGAGACTCTGGAAACACCATATATTTT. V and J are TRBV5-1 and TRBJ1-3, with a tentative D call TRBD1 (5 bases). Germline V gives CDR1 SGHRS, CDR2 YFSETQ. The CDR3 sequence is 15 residues long. The V and J ends lost 1 base and 0 bases respectively, with 8 bases between them.

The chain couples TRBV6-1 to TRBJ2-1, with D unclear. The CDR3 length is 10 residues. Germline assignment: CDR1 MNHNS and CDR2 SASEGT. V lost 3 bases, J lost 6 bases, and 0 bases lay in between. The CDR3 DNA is TGTGCCAGCAGTGACAATGAGCAGTTCTTC. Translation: CASSDNEQFF.

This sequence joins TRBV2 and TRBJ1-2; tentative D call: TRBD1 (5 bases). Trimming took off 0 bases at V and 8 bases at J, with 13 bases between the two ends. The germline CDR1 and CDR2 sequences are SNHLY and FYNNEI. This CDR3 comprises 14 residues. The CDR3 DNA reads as TGTGCCAGCAGTGAAGCTGGTCGAGGGGCGGGCTACACCTTC. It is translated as CASSEAGRGAGYTF.

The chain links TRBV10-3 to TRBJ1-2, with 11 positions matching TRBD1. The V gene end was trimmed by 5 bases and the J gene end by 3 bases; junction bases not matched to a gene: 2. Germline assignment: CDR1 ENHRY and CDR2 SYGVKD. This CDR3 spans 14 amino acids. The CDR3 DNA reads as TGTGCCATCAGTCGGACAGGGGGCGACTATGGCTACACCTTC. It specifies CAISRTGGDYGYTF.

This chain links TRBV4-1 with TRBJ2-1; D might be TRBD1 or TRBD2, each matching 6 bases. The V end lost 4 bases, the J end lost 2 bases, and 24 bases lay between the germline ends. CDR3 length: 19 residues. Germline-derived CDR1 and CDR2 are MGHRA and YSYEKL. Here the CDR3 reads CASSRGAQGPALTYNEQFF. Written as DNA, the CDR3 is TGCGCCAGCAGCCGGGGGGCTCAAGGGCCCGCGTTGACCTACAATGAGCAGTTCTTC.

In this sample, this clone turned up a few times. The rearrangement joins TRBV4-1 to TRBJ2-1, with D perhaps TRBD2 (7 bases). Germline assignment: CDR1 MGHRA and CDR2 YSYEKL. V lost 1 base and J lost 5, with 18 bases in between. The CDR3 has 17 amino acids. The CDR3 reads CASSQVRVGGDNNEQFF. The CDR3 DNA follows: TGCGCCAGCAGCCAAGTACGGGTGGGAGGGGACAACAATGAGCAGTTCTTC.

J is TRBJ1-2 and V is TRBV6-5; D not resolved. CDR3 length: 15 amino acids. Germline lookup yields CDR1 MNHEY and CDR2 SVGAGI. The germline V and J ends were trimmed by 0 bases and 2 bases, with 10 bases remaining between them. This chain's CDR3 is CASSYSRFSNYGYTF. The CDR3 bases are TGTGCCAGCAGTTACTCCAGGTTTTCCAACTATGGCTACACCTTC.

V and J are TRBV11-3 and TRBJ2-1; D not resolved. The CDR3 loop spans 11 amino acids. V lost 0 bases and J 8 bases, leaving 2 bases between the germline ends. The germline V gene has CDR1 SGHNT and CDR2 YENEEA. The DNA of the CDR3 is TGTGCCAGCAGCTTAGACCATGAGCAGTTCTTC. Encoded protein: CASSLDHEQFF.

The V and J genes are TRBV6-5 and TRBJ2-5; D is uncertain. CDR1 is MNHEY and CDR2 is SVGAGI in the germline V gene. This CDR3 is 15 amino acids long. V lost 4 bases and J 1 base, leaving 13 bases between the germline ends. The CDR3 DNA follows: TGTGCCAGCAGTTCAGACTGGGCGGTCCAAGAGACCCAGTACTTC. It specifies CASSSDWAVQETQYF.

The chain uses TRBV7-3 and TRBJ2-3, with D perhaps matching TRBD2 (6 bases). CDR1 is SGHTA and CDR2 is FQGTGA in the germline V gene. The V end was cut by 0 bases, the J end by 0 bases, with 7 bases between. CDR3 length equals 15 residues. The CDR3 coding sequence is TGTGCCAGCAGCTTAACGGGGGGAAGCACAGATACGCAGTATTTT. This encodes CASSLTGGSTDTQYF.

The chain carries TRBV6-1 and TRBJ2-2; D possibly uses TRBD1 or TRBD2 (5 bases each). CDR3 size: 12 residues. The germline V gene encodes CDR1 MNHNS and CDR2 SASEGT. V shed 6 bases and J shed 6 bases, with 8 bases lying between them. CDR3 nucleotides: TGTGCCAGCAGAGGGGACCCCGGGGAGCTGTTTTTT. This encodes CASRGDPGELFF.

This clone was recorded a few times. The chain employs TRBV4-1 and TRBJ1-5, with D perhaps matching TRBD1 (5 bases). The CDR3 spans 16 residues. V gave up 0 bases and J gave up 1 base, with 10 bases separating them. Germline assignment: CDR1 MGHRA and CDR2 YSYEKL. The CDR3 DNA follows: TGCGCCAGCAGCCAAGATGAGGCAGGGAGCAATCAGCCCCAGCATTTT. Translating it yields CASSQDEAGSNQPQHF.

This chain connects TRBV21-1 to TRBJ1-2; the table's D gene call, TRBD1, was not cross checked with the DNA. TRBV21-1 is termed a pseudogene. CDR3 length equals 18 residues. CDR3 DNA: TGTGCCAGCAGACCAGATGCTCAAGGGACAGGGGGCTTGGATGGCTACACCTTC. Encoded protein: CASRPDAQGTGGLDGYTF.

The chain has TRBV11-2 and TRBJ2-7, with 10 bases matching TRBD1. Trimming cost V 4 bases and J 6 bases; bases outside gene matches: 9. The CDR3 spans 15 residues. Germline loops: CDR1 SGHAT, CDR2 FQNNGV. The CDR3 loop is CASSYRTGGPVEQYF. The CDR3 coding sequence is TGTGCCAGCAGCTACCGGACAGGGGGTCCCGTCGAGCAGTACTTC.

The CDR3 DNA sequence: TGCGCCAGCAGTGGCGGGACTCCCTCCTACAATGAGCAGTTCTTC. Translated, it gives CASSGGTPSYNEQFF. The chain uses TRBV10-2 and TRBJ2-1; TRBD2 is a possible D gene (6 bases). The CDR3 is 15 residues long. Trimming stripped 4 bases from V and 0 bases from J, with 10 bases between. The germline V gene has CDR1 WSHSY and CDR2 SAAADI.

CDR3 bases: TGTGCCAGCAGCTTGGCGGTGGGGAATTGGGAGACCCAGTACTTC. It yields the protein CASSLAVGNWETQYF. The rearrangement uses TRBV5-4 and TRBJ2-5, with D uncertain. Germline CDR1 is SGHNT and CDR2 is YYREEE (reference sequence). Trimming removed 0 bases from V and 5 bases from J, with 14 bases in between. The CDR3 loop spans 15 amino acids.

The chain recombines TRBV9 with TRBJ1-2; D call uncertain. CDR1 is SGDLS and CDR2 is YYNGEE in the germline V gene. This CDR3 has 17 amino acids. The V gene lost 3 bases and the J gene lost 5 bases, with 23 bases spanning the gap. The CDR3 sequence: CASSALSAPSSFYGYTF. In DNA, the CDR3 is TGTGCCAGCAGCGCCCTCTCTGCCCCCTCGTCTTTTTATGGCTACACCTTC.

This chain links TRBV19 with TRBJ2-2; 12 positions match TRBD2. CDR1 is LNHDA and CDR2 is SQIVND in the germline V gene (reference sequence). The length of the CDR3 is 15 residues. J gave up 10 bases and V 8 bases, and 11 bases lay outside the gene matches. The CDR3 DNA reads TGTGCCAGTCAAGGGGCTAGCGGGGGGGCGGAGGAGCTGTTTTTT. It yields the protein CASQGASGGAEELFF.

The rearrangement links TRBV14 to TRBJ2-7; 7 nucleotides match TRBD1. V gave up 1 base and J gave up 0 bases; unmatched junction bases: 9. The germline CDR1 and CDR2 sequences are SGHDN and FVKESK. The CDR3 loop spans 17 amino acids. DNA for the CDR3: TGTGCCAGCAGCCAAGTTCCATTATGGGACAGCTCCTACGAGCAGTACTTC. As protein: CASSQVPLWDSSYEQYF.

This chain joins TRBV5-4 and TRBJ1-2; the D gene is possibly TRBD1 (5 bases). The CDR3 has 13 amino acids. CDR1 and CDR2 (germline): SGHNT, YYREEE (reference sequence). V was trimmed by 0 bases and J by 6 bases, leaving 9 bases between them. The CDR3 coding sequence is TGTGCCAGCAGCTTGGTTCAGGGAGATGGCTACACCTTC. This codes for CASSLVQGDGYTF.

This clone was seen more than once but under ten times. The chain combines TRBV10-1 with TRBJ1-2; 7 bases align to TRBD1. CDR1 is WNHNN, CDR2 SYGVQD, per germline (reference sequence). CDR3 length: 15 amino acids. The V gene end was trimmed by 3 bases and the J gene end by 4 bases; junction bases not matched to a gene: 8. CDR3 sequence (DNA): TGCGCCAGCAGTGAAGGCCCTGGGGACAGCTATGGCTACACCTTC. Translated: CASSEGPGDSYGYTF.

The CDR3 bases are TGTGCCAGCAGTGAGAACAGGGAGGGTAAGACAGATACGCAGTATTTT. Translation gives CASSENREGKTDTQYF. The chain uses TRBV2 and TRBJ2-3, with a tentative D call TRBD2 (7 bases). The CDR3 runs to 16 residues. In germline, CDR1 is SNHLY, CDR2 FYNNEI. V lost 3 bases, J lost 3 bases, and 16 bases lay in between.

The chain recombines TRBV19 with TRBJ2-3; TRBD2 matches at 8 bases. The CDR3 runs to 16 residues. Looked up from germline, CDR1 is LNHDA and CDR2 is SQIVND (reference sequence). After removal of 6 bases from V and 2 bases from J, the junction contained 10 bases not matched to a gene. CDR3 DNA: TGTGCCAGTAGCCCCGGACTAGCACTTATCACAGATACGCAGTATTTT. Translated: CASSPGLALITDTQYF.

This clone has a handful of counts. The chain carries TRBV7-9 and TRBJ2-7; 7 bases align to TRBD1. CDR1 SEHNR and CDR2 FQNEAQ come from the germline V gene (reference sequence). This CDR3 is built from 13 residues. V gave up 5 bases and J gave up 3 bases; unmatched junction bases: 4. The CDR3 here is CASSLRDSYEQYF. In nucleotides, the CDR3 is TGTGCCAGCAGCCTCCGGGACAGCTACGAGCAGTACTTC.

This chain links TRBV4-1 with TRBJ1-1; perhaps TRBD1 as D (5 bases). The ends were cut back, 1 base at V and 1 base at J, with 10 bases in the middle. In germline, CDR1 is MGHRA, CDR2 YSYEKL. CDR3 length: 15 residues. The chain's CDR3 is CASSQVGGANTEAFF. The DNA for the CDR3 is TGCGCCAGCAGCCAAGTCGGGGGAGCGAACACTGAAGCTTTCTTT.

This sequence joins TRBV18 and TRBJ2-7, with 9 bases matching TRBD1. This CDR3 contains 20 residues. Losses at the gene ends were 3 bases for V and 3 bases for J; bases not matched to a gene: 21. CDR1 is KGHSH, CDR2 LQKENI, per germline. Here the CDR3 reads CASSPLSGTGFMGPLYEQYF. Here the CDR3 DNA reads TGTGCCAGCTCACCTCTCTCCGGGACAGGGTTTATGGGCCCTCTCTACGAGCAGTACTTC.

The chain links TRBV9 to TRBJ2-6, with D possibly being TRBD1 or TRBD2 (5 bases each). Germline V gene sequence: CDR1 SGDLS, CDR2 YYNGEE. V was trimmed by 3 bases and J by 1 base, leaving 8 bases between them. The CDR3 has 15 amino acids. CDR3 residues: CASSGRESGANVLTF. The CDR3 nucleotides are TGTGCCAGCAGCGGCAGGGAGTCTGGGGCCAACGTCCTGACTTTC.

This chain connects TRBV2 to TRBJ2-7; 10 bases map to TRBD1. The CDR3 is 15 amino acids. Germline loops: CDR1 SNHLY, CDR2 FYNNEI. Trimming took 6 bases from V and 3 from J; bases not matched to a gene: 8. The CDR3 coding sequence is TGTGCCAGCAGGAAGGGGACAGGGGATATCTACGAGCAGTACTTC. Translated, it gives CASRKGTGDIYEQYF.

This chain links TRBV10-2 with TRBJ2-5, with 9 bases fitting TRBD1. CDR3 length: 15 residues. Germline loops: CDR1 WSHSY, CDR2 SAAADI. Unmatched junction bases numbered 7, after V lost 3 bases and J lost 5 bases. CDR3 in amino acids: CASSEIGQGMETQYF. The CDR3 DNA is TGCGCCAGCAGTGAAATAGGACAGGGGATGGAGACCCAGTACTTC.

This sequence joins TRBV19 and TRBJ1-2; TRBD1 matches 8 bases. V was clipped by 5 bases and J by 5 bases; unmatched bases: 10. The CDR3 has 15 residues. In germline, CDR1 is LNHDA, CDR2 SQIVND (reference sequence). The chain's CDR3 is CASSDTPGGWYGYTF. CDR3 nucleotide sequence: TGTGCCAGTAGTGATACCCCAGGGGGCTGGTATGGCTACACCTTC.